This T cell receptor (beta chain) was identified in a study of patients and donors after allogeneic stem cell transplantation. There are many counts of this clonotype. One junction end does not reproduce the germline sequence, and a read error may be involved. Germline V lookup: CDR1 SEHNR, CDR2 FQNEAQ (reference sequence). The CDR3 contains 12 residues. TCRdb ran MiXCR on the RT-PCR reads and lists one entry per CDR3 protein. This table holds approximately 61,000 distinct CDR3 sequences, more than 10% found once. Sequenced: blood, either unsorted or a sorted T cell fraction (not recorded which). The chain combines TRBV7-9 with TRBJ2-1, with D unresolved. This sequence was found in a human donor who was either an allogeneic HSCT recipient or a stem cell or donor lymphocyte infusion donor (not recorded which). It is not recorded whose cells these are; they may come from a transplant donor. CDR3 sequence (DNA): TGTGCCAGCAGTTTAGCCCCATGGGAGCAGTTCTTC. Its protein product is CASSLAPWEQFF.